The 22 T cell receptor beta chains given below trace back to one sample, sequenced in a study of cytomegalovirus exposure and HLA in healthy donors. Amplification used 60 Vbeta primers and 13 Jbeta primers. Some clones are missing from TCRdb's copy, which holds only in-frame ones; the method was immunoSEQ multiplex PCR. The data contain about 150,000 clones, around 72% of them singletons. Sequencing used PBMCs. Receptors originate from a man aged 50-60 years in good health and CMV-seropositive.

The chain uses TRBV7-2 and TRBJ1-2, with 8 nucleotides matching TRBD1. CDR3 length equals 15 residues. V lost 3 bases and J lost 4; bases outside the gene matches: 7. Per the germline V gene, CDR1 is SGHTA and CDR2 is FQGNSA. The CDR3 sequence is CASSLATGGIYGYTF. CDR3 sequence (DNA): TGTGCCAGCAGCTTGGCTACAGGGGGGATCTATGGCTACACCTTC.

This sequence joins TRBV19 and TRBJ2-7; TRBD2 might be the D (6 bases). Trimming took off 9 bases at V and 1 base at J, with 22 bases between the two ends. CDR3 length: 16 amino acids. Germline CDR1 and CDR2: LNHDA and SQIVND (reference sequence). CDR3 sequence reads: CASSSLGGLTSYEQYF. The CDR3 nucleotides are TGTGCCAGCAGTTCCCTCGGGGGACTTACTTCCTACGAGCAGTACTTC. The full variable domain, its missing parts supplied by reference TRBV19 and TRBJ2-7, is DGGITQSPKYLFRKEGQNVTLSCEQNLNHDAMYWYRQDPGQGLRLIYYSQIVNDFQKGDIAEGYSVSREKKESFPLTVTSAQKNPTAFYLCASSSLGGLTSYEQYFGPGTRLTVT.

The chain links TRBV4-2 to TRBJ1-1; TRBD1 matches 7 bases. Germline V lookup: CDR1 LGHNA, CDR2 YNFKEQ. Trimming removed 1 base from V and 6 bases from J; junction bases left unmatched: 11. CDR3 length: 16 residues. CDR3 DNA: TGTGCCAGCAGCCAAGTAGGAAGGGGGCTAGGGCCTGAAGCTTTCTTT. It encodes CASSQVGRGLGPEAFF.

The rearrangement joins TRBV5-1 to TRBJ1-1; tentatively, D is TRBD1 (5 bases). CDR1 is SGHRS, CDR2 YFSETQ, per germline. The CDR3 is 16 amino acids. Trimming cost V 4 bases and J 4 bases, with 20 bases left between them. DNA of the CDR3: TGCGCCAGCAGCCCGGGGACGGGGGATGTGACCACTGAAGCTTTCTTT. Protein product: CASSPGTGDVTTEAFF.

CDR3 nucleotides: TGTGCCAGCAGTGGGACAGGGGGAGTCTACGAGCAGTACTTC. This translates into CASSGTGGVYEQYF. The V gene is TRBV2, the J gene TRBJ2-7; 10 bases match TRBD1. Unmatched junction bases numbered 3, after V lost 4 bases and J lost 3 bases. Germline V gives CDR1 SNHLY, CDR2 FYNNEI. This CDR3 has 14 amino acids. Combining the CDR3 with reference TRBV2 and TRBJ2-7 gives the whole variable domain EPEVTQTPSHQVTQMGQEVILRCVPISNHLYFYWYRQILGQKVEFLVSFYNNEISEKSEIFDDQFSVERPDGSNFTLKIRSTKLEDSAMYFCASSGTGGVYEQYFGPGTRLTVT.

The V call is TRBV15, the J call TRBJ2-3, with D possibly matching TRBD2 (5 bases). Trimming stripped 1 base from V and 6 bases from J, with 14 bases between. The CDR3 length is 15 residues. CDR1 is LNHNV and CDR2 is YYDKDF in the germline V gene (reference sequence). The CDR3 region is CATSRARTDFDTQYF. Written as DNA, the CDR3 is TGTGCCACCAGCAGAGCCCGGACTGATTTTGATACGCAGTATTTT.

This clone has just a few counts. The rearrangement uses TRBV6-6 and TRBJ2-7; no reliable D call. V lost 6 bases, J lost 0 bases, and 15 bases lay in between. Germline lookup yields CDR1 MNHNY and CDR2 SVGAGI (reference sequence). The CDR3 covers 15 residues. CDR3 bases: TGTGCCAGCAGCCCCCTGTCACAGAGCTCCTACGAGCAGTACTTC. It specifies CASSPLSQSSYEQYF.

The chain carries TRBV2 and TRBJ1-1; D is unclear. V was shortened by 8 bases and J by 5 bases, with 15 bases between the two germline ends. Germline V lookup: CDR1 SNHLY, CDR2 FYNNEI. The CDR3 runs to 13 residues. CDR3 residues: CASGNREVTEAFF. The DNA for the CDR3 is TGTGCCAGCGGTAATAGAGAGGTGACTGAAGCTTTCTTT. The variable domain in full, with the rest retrieved from reference TRBV2 and TRBJ1-1, is EPEVTQTPSHQVTQMGQEVILRCVPISNHLYFYWYRQILGQKVEFLVSFYNNEISEKSEIFDDQFSVERPDGSNFTLKIRSTKLEDSAMYFCASGNREVTEAFFGQGTRLTVV.

The rearrangement uses TRBV19 and TRBJ1-2; 10 nucleotides match TRBD1. Germline CDR1 reads LNHDA; CDR2 reads SQIVND (reference sequence). CDR3 length equals 12 residues. After removal of 6 bases from V and 7 bases from J, the junction contained 2 bases not matched to a gene. The CDR3 here is CASRTGGGGYTF. For the CDR3, the DNA is TGTGCCAGTAGGACAGGGGGCGGTGGCTACACCTTC. Variable domain in full (rest from reference TRBV19 and TRBJ1-2): DGGITQSPKYLFRKEGQNVTLSCEQNLNHDAMYWYRQDPGQGLRLIYYSQIVNDFQKGDIAEGYSVSREKKESFPLTVTSAQKNPTAFYLCASRTGGGGYTFGSGTRLTVV.

Written as DNA, the CDR3 is TGTGCCATCAGGGCGACAGGGGGCCATGGCTACACCTTC. The encoded protein is CAIRATGGHGYTF. The chain couples TRBV10-3 to TRBJ1-2; 10 bases fit TRBD1. The CDR3 length is 13 residues. V shed 6 bases, J shed 6 bases, and the junction held 4 bases outside the gene matches. In germline, CDR1 is ENHRY, CDR2 SYGVKD.

The gene calls are TRBV6-1 and TRBJ1-6; the D is unclear. The CDR3 is 13 residues long. In germline, CDR1 is MNHNS, CDR2 SASEGT. The V end was cut by 9 bases, the J end by 0 bases, with 6 bases between. The CDR3 coding sequence is TGTGCCAGTTCGAGCTCCTATAATTCACCCCTCCACTTT. Protein: CASSSSYNSPLHF.

This clone was picked up a small number of times. The chain is built from TRBV7-9 and TRBJ1-2; 7 bases align to TRBD1. The CDR3 is 15 residues long. The ends lost 1 base at V and 7 bases at J; junction bases unmatched: 9. CDR1 SEHNR and CDR2 FQNEAQ come from the germline V gene (reference sequence). CDR3 sequence: CASSLGQGGSGGYTF. The DNA for the CDR3 is TGTGCCAGCAGCTTAGGACAGGGTGGGAGTGGTGGCTACACCTTC.

About this clone: The same CDR3 arises from other DNA sequences in this sample as well. The gene calls are TRBV7-9 and TRBJ1-2; tentatively, D is TRBD1 (6 bases). Trimming cost V 10 bases and J 8 bases, with 26 bases left between them. The germline V gene encodes CDR1 SEHNR and CDR2 FQNEAQ (reference sequence). The CDR3 runs 15 residues. The CDR3 spells CATLRTDNVLGGYTF. DNA for the CDR3: TGTGCCACCCTGCGGACAGACAACGTATTGGGCGGCTACACCTTC.

The chain recombines TRBV10-3 with TRBJ2-3; 9 bases align to TRBD1. J gave up 0 bases and V 6 bases, and 4 bases lay outside the gene matches. This CDR3 spans 15 amino acids. Germline assignment: CDR1 ENHRY and CDR2 SYGVKD. The CDR3 DNA reads TGTGCCATCAGCACAGGGGGCTCTAGCACAGATACGCAGTATTTT. The encoded protein is CAISTGGSSTDTQYF.

This clone was recorded at least ten times. This chain links TRBV2 with TRBJ2-2, with D tentatively TRBD1 (6 bases). This CDR3 spans 15 amino acids. The germline V gene has CDR1 SNHLY and CDR2 FYNNEI. V dropped 2 bases and J dropped 7 bases, with 14 bases sitting between them. The CDR3 sequence: CASSETQGRSGELFF. In DNA form, the CDR3 reads TGTGCCAGCAGTGAAACTCAGGGGCGTAGCGGGGAGCTGTTTTTT.

This clone turned up a few times. The V call is TRBV7-6, the J call TRBJ2-7; the D gene is possibly TRBD2 (5 bases). Trimming cost V 5 bases and J 7 bases, with 21 bases left between them. The germline CDR1 and CDR2 sequences are SGHVS and FNYEAQ. The CDR3 runs 15 residues. This CDR3 is CASSPGLQPTIEQYF. Here the CDR3 DNA reads TGTGCCAGCAGCCCCGGACTGCAACCTACGATAGAGCAGTACTTC. Full variable domain (missing parts from reference TRBV7-6 and TRBJ2-7): GAGVSQSPRYKVTKRGQDVALRCDPISGHVSLYWYRQALGQGPEFLTYFNYEAQQDKSGLPNDRFSAERPEGSISTLTIQRTEQRDSAMYRCASSPGLQPTIEQYFGPGTRLTVT.

The V call is TRBV10-3, the J call TRBJ2-7; no firm D call. Germline V lookup: CDR1 ENHRY, CDR2 SYGVKD. The CDR3 is made up of 11 amino acids. V lost 5 bases and J lost 2, with 4 bases in between. The CDR3 loop reads CAISNTYEQYF. The CDR3 DNA follows: TGTGCCATCAGTAATACCTACGAGCAGTACTTC.

J is TRBJ2-2 and V is TRBV5-6, with 8 bases that match TRBD1. V was pared by 4 bases and J by 2 bases, with 13 bases of the junction left unmatched. CDR1 and CDR2 from the germline V gene are SGHDT and YYEEEE. The length of the CDR3 is 18 residues. The CDR3 coding sequence is TGTGCCAGCAGCAGATCTTTCGGGACAGGTTTAAACACCGGGGAGCTGTTTTTT. Translated: CASSRSFGTGLNTGELFF.

The V call is TRBV6-5, the J call TRBJ2-1, with D possibly TRBD2 on 6 matching bases. Germline V gene lookup returns CDR1 MNHEY and CDR2 SVGAGI. This CDR3 comprises 15 residues. Trimming removed 6 bases from V and 9 bases from J, with 21 bases in between. CDR3 in DNA: TGTGCCAGCAGACGTCAAGCTACCGCCGGGGGTGAGCAGTTCTTC. This gives the protein CASRRQATAGGEQFF.

The V call is TRBV6-5, the J call TRBJ2-1; 10 nucleotides align to TRBD1. The CDR3 contains 14 residues. The trim removed 8 bases at V and 6 bases at J, leaving 7 bases unmatched. CDR1 and CDR2 (germline): MNHEY, SVGAGI. The CDR3 protein is CASGQGGARNEQFF. The CDR3 nucleotides read TGTGCCAGCGGACAGGGGGGGGCCCGCAATGAGCAGTTCTTC.

CDR3: CASSLILGNEQYF. The DNA of the CDR3 is TGTGCCAGCAGCTTAATTTTGGGCAACGAGCAGTACTTC. The chain joins TRBV11-2 to TRBJ2-7; no clear D. The CDR3 totals 13 residues. Per germline, CDR1 SGHAT and CDR2 FQNNGV. V lost 2 bases and J 5 bases, leaving 10 bases between the germline ends.

Only one count was recorded for this clone. This sequence joins TRBV5-1 and TRBJ2-2; 14 bases fit TRBD2. This CDR3 has 16 amino acids. V shed 1 base, J shed 6 bases, and the junction held 2 bases outside the gene matches. Germline V CDR1 and CDR2: SGHRS, YFSETQ. The CDR3 DNA reads TGCGCCAGCAGCTTGACGACTAGCGGGGGGGCCGGGGAGCTGTTTTTT. Its protein is CASSLTTSGGAGELFF.